This T cell receptor delta chain was profiled in a study of γδ T cells in repeated Plasmodium falciparum infection. Vgamma9/Vdelta2+ and Vdelta2-negative gammadelta T cells were flow-sorted from PBMC for bulk sequencing. A note on this clone: Translating this DNA gives a protein that differs at residue 3 from the TCRdb one, which belongs to a much larger clone; a read error is likely, and the protein shown is this translation.

TCRdb reapplied CATT to the multiplex PCR reads. The table lists 85,000 to 100,000 delta-chain clones, 0.9% to 1% of them singletons. The CDR3 contains 19 residues. In germline, CDR1 is TSWWSYY, CDR2 QGS. Sequencing was carried out using gamma-delta T cells from blood. V is TRDV1 and J is TRDJ4, with 10 bases that match TRDD3. In the absence of a J gene in TCRdb, the DNA was matched to germline to assign it here. This TCR was recovered from a pool of human donors (malaria-infected and uninfected, not separated). CDR3 sequence (DNA): TGTGCTCCTGGGGATATCCTCCTTACTGGGGGATTGAGGAACAGACCCCTGATCTTT. Protein sequence: CAPGDILLTGGLRNRPLIF.